The rows below give T cell receptor beta chains drawn from one sample of a study of blood T cell repertoires in COVID-19. Sequencing used immunoSEQ multiplex PCR; TCRdb keeps in-frame clones, though not all of them. The sample holds around 400,000 clones, around 87% seen once. Sequenced material: peripheral blood. Source of these receptors: a woman aged 30 to 39 with COVID-19, enrolled during active disease. Each CDR3 is given with its conserved first and last residue. A D gene is named only where the DNA matches it firmly. The size field is filled for only some rows; it gives once, few, many or a size class.

>TRBD2|TRBV7-6|TRBJ2-7|.
CASSPGLAGVNDEQYF
TGTGCCAGCAGCCCGGGACTAGCGGGAGTGAACGACGAGCAGTACTTC
>TRBD2|TRBV20-1|TRBJ2-3|once
CSASRASGRTDTQYF
TGCAGTGCTAGTAGGGCTAGCGGGAGGACAGATACGCAGTATTTT
>TRBD2|TRBV27|TRBJ2-1|.
CASSLPSGSAREQFF
TGTGCCAGCAGTTTACCTAGCGGGAGCGCTCGTGAGCAGTTCTTC
>TRBD2|TRBV5-4|TRBJ2-5|.
CASSPGLAGGPDSETQYF
TGTGCCAGCAGCCCCGGACTAGCGGGAGGGCCAGACAGTGAGACCCAGTACTTC
>TRBD2|TRBV27|TRBJ2-1|.
CASSLAGGAQFF
TGTGCCAGCAGTTTAGCGGGAGGCGCTCAGTTCTTC
>.|TRBV5-1|TRBJ2-3|.
CASSLARTSTDTQYF
TGCGCCAGCAGCTTGGCTCGGACTAGCACAGATACGCAGTATTTT
>TRBD1|TRBV25-1|TRBJ1-1|.
CASSELGQSNTEAFF
TGTGCCAGCAGTGAATTGGGACAGAGTAACACTGAAGCTTTCTTT
>TRBD2|TRBV16|TRBJ2-3|.
CASSHPTSGVDTQYF
TGTGCCAGCAGCCATCCCACTAGCGGCGTAGATACGCAGTATTTT
>.|TRBV5-4|TRBJ1-4|.
CASSLAGEEKLFF
TGTGCCAGCAGCTTGGCGGGGGAAGAAAAACTGTTTTTT
>TRBD1|TRBV2|TRBJ2-7|.
CASRRQGYYEQYF
TGTGCCAGCAGGCGACAGGGATATTACGAGCAGTACTTC
>.|TRBV5-1|TRBJ1-4|once
CASSPGTTNEKLFF
TGCGCCAGCAGCCCAGGGACAACTAATGAAAAACTGTTTTTT
>.|TRBV5-8|TRBJ2-7|.
CASSLATFGSREQYF
TGTGCCAGCAGCTTGGCCACCTTTGGGTCGAGGGAGCAGTACTTC
>.|TRBV5-1|TRBJ1-4|.
CASSPGIAPEGEKLFF
TGCGCCAGCAGCCCGGGGATTGCACCAGAGGGTGAAAAACTGTTTTTT
>.|TRBV24-1|TRBJ1-1|.
CATSDSQGWSTEAFF
TGTGCCACCAGTGATTCCCAGGGTTGGAGCACTGAAGCTTTCTTT
>TRBD1|TRBV30|TRBJ1-6|once
CAWSAGGQVYNSPLHF
TGTGCCTGGAGTGCTGGGGGACAGGTCTATAATTCACCCCTCCACTTT
>.|TRBV6-5|TRBJ2-7|.
CASSYSGFHYEQYF
TGTGCCAGCAGTTATTCGGGATTTCACTACGAGCAGTACTTC
>.|TRBV6-6|TRBJ2-7|.
CASSPVSDHYGQYF
TGTGCCAGCAGCCCTGTTTCAGACCACTACGGGCAGTACTTC
>.|TRBV6-1|TRBJ1-1|.
CASSRRNTEAFF
TGTGCCAGCAGTCGTCGGAACACTGAAGCTTTCTTT
>.|TRBV30|TRBJ1-4|.
CAWSSATNEKLFF
TGTGCCTGGAGTTCGGCAACTAATGAAAAACTGTTTTTT
>TRBD2|TRBV19|TRBJ2-1|.
CASSSRTSGIYNEQFF
TGTGCCAGTAGTTCCCGGACTAGCGGGATCTACAATGAGCAGTTCTTC
>.|TRBV5-1|TRBJ2-5|.
CATRTNQETQYF
TGCGCCACCAGGACTAACCAAGAGACCCAGTACTTC
>.|TRBV3-1/TRBV3-2|TRBJ2-7|.
CASSQVSWTDSGSLTGEQYF
TGTGCCAGCAGCCAAGTTAGTTGGACGGATAGCGGATCCTTAACGGGGGAGCAGTACTTC
>.|TRBV5-1|TRBJ2-2|.
CASSLMRGGTNTGELFF
TGCGCCAGCAGCTTGATGCGGGGAGGAACGAACACCGGGGAGCTGTTTTTT
>TRBD1|TRBV4-3|TRBJ2-7|.
CASSHGQGSYEQYF
TGCGCCAGCAGCCACGGACAGGGTAGCTACGAGCAGTACTTC
>.|TRBV3-1/TRBV3-2|TRBJ2-2|.
CASSQEIGSGAGELFF
TGTGCCAGCAGCCAAGAAATCGGGAGTGGGGCCGGGGAGCTGTTTTTT
>TRBD2|TRBV7-2|TRBJ2-1|.
CASSSRETYNEQFF
TGTGCCAGCAGCTCGCGGGAGACCTACAATGAGCAGTTCTTC
>.|TRBV7-9|TRBJ1-2|.
CASSSEEDYGYTF
TGTGCCAGCAGCTCTGAGGAAGACTATGGCTACACCTTC
>TRBD2|TRBV6-2/TRBV6-3|TRBJ2-7|.
CASSPLAGGGEQYF
TGTGCCAGCAGTCCCTTAGCGGGAGGTGGCGAGCAGTACTTC
>TRBD1|TRBV5-6|TRBJ1-2|.
CASRGQGAAYGYTF
TGTGCCAGCAGGGGACAGGGAGCAGCCTATGGCTACACCTTC
>TRBD1|TRBV9|TRBJ2-1|.
CASSVAPGGYNEQFF
TGTGCCAGCAGCGTAGCCCCAGGGGGCTACAATGAGCAGTTCTTC
>.|TRBV5-1|TRBJ1-6|.
CASSSGVDSPLHF
TGCGCCAGCAGCTCCGGAGTAGATTCACCCCTCCACTTT
>.|TRBV7-9|TRBJ2-1|.
CASSLGDSEQFF
TGTGCCAGCAGCCTAGGAGACAGTGAGCAGTTCTTC
>.|TRBV9|TRBJ2-1|.
CASSPRSGSSYNEQFF
TGTGCCAGCAGCCCCCGCAGCGGTAGCTCCTACAATGAGCAGTTCTTC
>.|TRBV4-1|TRBJ2-1|.
CASSQEEMESPYNEQFF
TGCGCCAGCAGCCAAGAAGAAATGGAGTCTCCCTACAATGAGCAGTTCTTC
>TRBD2|TRBV27|TRBJ2-7|.
CASSLASGSSEQYF
TGTGCCAGCAGTTTAGCTAGCGGGAGCAGCGAGCAGTACTTC
>TRBD2|TRBV5-6|TRBJ2-4|.
CASSAGLAGGYVKNIQYF
TGTGCCAGCAGCGCCGGACTAGCGGGAGGGTACGTCAAAAACATTCAGTACTTC
>.|TRBV28|TRBJ2-5|.
CASSSPALFLAGPVQETQYF
TGTGCCAGCAGTTCCCCGGCCCTTTTTTTGGCAGGGCCGGTCCAAGAGACCCAGTACTTC
>TRBD2|TRBV6-5|TRBJ2-5|.
CASSSSGGSRETQYF
TGTGCCAGCAGTTCCTCGGGGGGGTCTCGAGAGACCCAGTACTTC
>TRBD1|TRBV5-1|TRBJ1-2|.
CASSPGQGRSYGYTF
TGCGCCAGCAGCCCGGGACAGGGAAGGAGCTATGGCTACACCTTC
>.|TRBV18|TRBJ2-3|once
CASSPPWRGPTDTQYF
TGTGCCAGCTCACCACCGTGGCGGGGACCAACAGATACGCAGTATTTT
>TRBD2|TRBV7-3|TRBJ2-3|.
CASSQTSGSTDTQYF
TGTGCCAGCAGTCAGACTAGCGGGAGCACAGATACGCAGTATTTT
>.|TRBV6-5|TRBJ2-7|.
CASSYSIATYEQYF
TGTGCCAGCAGTTACTCGATAGCCACCTACGAGCAGTACTTC
>.|TRBV4-3|TRBJ2-1|.
CASSQDLTGSYNEQFF
TGCGCCAGCAGCCAAGATTTGACGGGGTCCTACAATGAGCAGTTCTTC
>TRBD1|TRBV7-2|TRBJ1-1|.
CASSPGQINTEAFF
TGTGCCAGCAGCCCGGGACAGATAAACACTGAAGCTTTCTTT
>.|TRBV28|TRBJ1-1|few
CASSFLQANTEAFF
TGTGCCAGCAGTTTTTTACAGGCGAACACTGAAGCTTTCTTT
>.|TRBV2|TRBJ1-1|once
CASRSRMNTEAFF
TGTGCCAGCAGGAGCAGGATGAACACTGAAGCTTTCTTT
>TRBD1|TRBV15|TRBJ2-7|.
CATSRDRLDEQYF
TGTGCCACCAGCAGGGACAGGTTAGACGAGCAGTACTTC
>TRBD2|TRBV2|TRBJ2-2|.
CASSPEAGASGELFF
TGTGCCAGCAGTCCCGAAGCGGGAGCCAGCGGGGAGCTGTTTTTT
>TRBD1|TRBV14|TRBJ2-7|once
CASSPRDRISYEQYF
TGTGCCAGCAGCCCCCGGGACAGGATCTCCTACGAGCAGTACTTC
>TRBD2|TRBV24-1|TRBJ2-1|.
CATSKREPYPTRNEQFF
TGTGCCACCAGTAAGCGGGAGCCCTACCCTACACGGAATGAGCAGTTCTTC
>.|TRBV7-9|TRBJ2-6|.
CASSLAAGSGANVLTF
TGTGCCAGCAGCTTAGCGGCAGGCTCTGGGGCCAACGTCCTGACTTTC
>TRBD2|TRBV2|TRBJ2-2|once
CASRGLGLAGRRGYTGELFF
TGTGCCAGCAGGGGCCTTGGCCTAGCGGGCCGCCGGGGGTACACCGGGGAGCTGTTTTTT
>.|TRBV3-1/TRBV3-2|TRBJ1-4|.
CASSLAGSNEKLFF
TGTGCCAGCAGCCTTGCAGGGTCGAATGAAAAACTGTTTTTT
>.|TRBV4-3|TRBJ2-7|.
CASSQFQGYYEQYF
TGCGCCAGCAGCCAATTTCAGGGGTACTACGAGCAGTACTTC